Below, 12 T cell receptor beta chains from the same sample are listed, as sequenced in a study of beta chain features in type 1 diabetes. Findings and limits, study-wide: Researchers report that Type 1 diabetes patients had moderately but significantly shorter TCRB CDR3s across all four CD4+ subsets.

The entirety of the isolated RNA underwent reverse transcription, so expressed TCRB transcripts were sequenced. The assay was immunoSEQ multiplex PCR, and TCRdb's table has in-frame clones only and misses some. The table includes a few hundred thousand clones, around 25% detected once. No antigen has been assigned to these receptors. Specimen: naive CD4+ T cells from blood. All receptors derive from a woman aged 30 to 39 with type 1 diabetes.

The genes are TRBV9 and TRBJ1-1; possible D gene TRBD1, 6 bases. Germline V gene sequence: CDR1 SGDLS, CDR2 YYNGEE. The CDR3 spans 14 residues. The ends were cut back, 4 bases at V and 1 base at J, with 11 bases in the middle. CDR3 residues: CASSSGQPNTEAFF. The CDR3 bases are TGTGCCAGCAGCTCCGGACAGCCGAACACTGAAGCTTTCTTT.

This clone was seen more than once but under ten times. In DNA, the CDR3 is TGTGCCAGCAGTGTAGCGGGAGGCGGCCACGAGCAGTACTTC. Translation: CASSVAGGGHEQYF. This chain connects TRBV6-6 to TRBJ2-7, with 10 bases aligning to TRBD2. CDR1 and CDR2 from the germline V gene are MNHNY and SVGAGI (reference sequence). V was pared by 5 bases and J by 5 bases, with 6 bases of the junction left unmatched. CDR3 size: 14 residues.

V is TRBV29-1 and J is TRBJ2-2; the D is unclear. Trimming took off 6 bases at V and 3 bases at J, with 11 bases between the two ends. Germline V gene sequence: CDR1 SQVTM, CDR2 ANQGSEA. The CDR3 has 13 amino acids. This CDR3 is CSVHIVDTGELFF. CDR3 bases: TGCAGCGTACATATCGTGGACACCGGGGAGCTGTTTTTT.

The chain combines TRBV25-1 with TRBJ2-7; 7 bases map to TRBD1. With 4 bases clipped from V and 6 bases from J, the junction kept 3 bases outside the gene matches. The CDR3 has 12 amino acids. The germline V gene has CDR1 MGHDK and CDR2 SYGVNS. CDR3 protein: CASSVGDSEQYF. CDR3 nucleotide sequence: TGTGCCAGCAGTGTTGGGGACAGCGAGCAGTACTTC.

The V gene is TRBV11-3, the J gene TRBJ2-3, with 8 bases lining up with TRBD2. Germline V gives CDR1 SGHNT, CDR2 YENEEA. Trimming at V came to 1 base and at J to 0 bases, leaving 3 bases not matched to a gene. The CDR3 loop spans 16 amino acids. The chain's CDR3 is CASSLVAGGSTDTQYF. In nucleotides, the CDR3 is TGTGCCAGCAGCTTAGTTGCGGGAGGAAGCACAGATACGCAGTATTTT.

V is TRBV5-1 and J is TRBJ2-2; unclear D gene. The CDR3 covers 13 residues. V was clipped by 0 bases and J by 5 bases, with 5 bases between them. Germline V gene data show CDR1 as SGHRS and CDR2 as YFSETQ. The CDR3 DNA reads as TGCGCCAGCAGCTTGGGGCAGACCGGGGAGCTGTTTTTT. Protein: CASSLGQTGELFF.

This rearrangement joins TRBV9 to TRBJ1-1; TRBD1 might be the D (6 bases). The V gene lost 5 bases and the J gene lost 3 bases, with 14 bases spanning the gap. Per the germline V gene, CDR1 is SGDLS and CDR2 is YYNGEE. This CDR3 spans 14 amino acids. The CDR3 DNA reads TGTGCCAGCAGTGGACAGTCCCGGGACACTGAAGCTTTCTTT. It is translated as CASSGQSRDTEAFF. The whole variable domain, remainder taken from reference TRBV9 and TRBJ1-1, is DSGVTQTPKHLITATGQRVTLRCSPRSGDLSVYWYQQSLDQGLQFLIQYYNGEERAKGNILERFSAQQFPDLHSELNLSSLELGDSALYFCASSGQSRDTEAFFGQGTRLTVV.

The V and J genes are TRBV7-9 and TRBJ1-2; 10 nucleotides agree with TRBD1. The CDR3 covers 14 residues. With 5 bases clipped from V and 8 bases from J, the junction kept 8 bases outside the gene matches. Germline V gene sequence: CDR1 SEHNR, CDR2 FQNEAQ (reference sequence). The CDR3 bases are TGTGCCAGCAGCACGCGGGACAGGGGATCGGGCTACACCTTC. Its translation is CASSTRDRGSGYTF.

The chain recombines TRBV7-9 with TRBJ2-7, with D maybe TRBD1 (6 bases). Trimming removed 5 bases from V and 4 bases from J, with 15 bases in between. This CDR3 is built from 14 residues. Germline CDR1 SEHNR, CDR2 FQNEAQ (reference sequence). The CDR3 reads CASSPGAVRYEQYF. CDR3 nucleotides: TGTGCCAGCAGCCCAGGGGCGGTCCGGTACGAGCAGTACTTC.

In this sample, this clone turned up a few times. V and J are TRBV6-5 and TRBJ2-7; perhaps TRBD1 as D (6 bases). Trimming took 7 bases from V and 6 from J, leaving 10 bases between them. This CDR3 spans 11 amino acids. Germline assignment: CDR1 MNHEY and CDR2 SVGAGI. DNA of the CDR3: TGTGCCAGCACCCAGGGGTTCGAGCAGTACTTC. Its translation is CASTQGFEQYF.

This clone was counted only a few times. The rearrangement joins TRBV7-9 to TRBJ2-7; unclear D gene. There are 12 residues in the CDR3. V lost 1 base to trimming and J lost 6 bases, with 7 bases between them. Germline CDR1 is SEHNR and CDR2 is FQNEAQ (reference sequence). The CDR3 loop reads CASSLESPEQYF. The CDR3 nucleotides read TGTGCCAGCAGCTTAGAGAGTCCCGAGCAGTACTTC.

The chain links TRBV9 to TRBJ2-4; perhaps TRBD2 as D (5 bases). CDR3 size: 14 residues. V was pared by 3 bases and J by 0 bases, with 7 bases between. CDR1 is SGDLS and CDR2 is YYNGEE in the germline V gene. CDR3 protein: CASSAGIAKNIQYF. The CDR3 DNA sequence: TGTGCCAGCAGCGCCGGGATAGCCAAAAACATTCAGTACTTC.